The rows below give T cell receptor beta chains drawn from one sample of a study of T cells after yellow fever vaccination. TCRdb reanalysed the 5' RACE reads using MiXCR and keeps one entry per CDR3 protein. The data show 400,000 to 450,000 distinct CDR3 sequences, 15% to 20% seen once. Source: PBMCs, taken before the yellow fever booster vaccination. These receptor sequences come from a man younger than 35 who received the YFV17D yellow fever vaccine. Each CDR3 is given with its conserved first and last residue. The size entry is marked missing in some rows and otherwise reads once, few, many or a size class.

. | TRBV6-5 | CACSQAGDSTDTQYF
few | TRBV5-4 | CASSREGEQYF
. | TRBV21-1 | CASSIGQQYNEQFF
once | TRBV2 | CASRPTWGRGMVETQYF
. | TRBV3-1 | CASSQDRTGETEAFF
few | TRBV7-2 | CASSLSSGYEQYF
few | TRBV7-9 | CASSQPGLEKNIQYF
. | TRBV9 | CASSSRAIPSTDTQYF
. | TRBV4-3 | CASSHEFPSARGELFF
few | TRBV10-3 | CAITTGTGGRTEAFF
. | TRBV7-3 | CASSRHRSVVALEQFF
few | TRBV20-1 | CSARYGLKDYNEQFF
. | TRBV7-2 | CASSPRSGGTNSPLHF
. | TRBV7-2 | CASSLLGPLHF
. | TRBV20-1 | CSASELNTGELFF
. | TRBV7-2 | CASSYLGRSYTF
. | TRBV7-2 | CASSLGETYGYTF
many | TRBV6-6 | CASSYGQGSFQPQHF
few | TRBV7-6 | CASTKRGLGYNEQFF
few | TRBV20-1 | CSAAQPDYYGYTF
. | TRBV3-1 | CASSPRGSGNTGELFF
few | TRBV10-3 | CAIMAGLQETQYF
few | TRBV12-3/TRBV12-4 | CASSMANTEAFF
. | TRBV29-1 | CSAMNTEAFF
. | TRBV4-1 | CASSQVLEEQYF
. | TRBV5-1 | CASSLGQLVENTEAFF
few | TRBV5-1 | CASSPGQFPYNEQFF
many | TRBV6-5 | CASSYQTGLPGELFF
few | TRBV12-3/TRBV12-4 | CASLLWGDSGSYTF
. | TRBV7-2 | CASSSRTVAKNIQYF
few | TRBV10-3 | CAISDRGENTEAFF
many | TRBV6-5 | CASSQGAKNIQYF
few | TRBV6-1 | CASSGVTGTYEQYF
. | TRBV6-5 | CASSYFGGGTDTQYF
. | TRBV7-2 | CASSLAWVEREADTQYF
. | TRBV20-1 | CSALGGRVEKLFF
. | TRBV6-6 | CASSSRQGSFGYTF
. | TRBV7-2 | CASSPWLGGGETQYF
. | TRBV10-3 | CAISGGRLDSGNTIYF
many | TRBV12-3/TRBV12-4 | CASSLVGTDYGYTF